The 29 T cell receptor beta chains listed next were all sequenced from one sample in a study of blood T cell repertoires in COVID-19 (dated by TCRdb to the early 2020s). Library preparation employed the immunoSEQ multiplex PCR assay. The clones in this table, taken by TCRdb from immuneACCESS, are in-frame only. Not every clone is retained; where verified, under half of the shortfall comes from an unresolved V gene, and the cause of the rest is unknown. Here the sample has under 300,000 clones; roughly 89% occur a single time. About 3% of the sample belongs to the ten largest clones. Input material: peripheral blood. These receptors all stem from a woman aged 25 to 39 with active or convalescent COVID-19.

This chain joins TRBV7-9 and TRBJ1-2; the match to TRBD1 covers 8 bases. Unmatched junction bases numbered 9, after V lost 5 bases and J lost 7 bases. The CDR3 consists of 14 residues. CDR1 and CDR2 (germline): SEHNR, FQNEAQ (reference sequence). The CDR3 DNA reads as TGTGCCAGCAGCCCCGAGCAGGGGGCGGTTGGCTACACCTTC. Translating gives CASSPEQGAVGYTF.

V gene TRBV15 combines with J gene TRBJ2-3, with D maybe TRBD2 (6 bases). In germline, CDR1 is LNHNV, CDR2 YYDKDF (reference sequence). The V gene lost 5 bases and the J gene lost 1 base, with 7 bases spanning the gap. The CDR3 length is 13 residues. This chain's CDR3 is CATSPGGTDTQYF. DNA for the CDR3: TGTGCCACCAGCCCGGGGGGCACAGATACGCAGTATTTT.

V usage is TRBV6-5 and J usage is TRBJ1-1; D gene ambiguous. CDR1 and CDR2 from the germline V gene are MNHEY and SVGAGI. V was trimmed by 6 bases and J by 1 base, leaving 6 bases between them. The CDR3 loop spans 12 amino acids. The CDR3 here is CASSAQNTEAFF. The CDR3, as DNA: TGTGCCAGCAGCGCACAGAACACTGAAGCTTTCTTT.

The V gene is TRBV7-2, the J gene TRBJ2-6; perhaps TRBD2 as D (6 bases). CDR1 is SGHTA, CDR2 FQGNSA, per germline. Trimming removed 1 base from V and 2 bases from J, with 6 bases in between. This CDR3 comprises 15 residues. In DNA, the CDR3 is TGTGCCAGCAGCTTAGGGGAGGCTGGGGCCAACGTCCTGACTTTC. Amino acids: CASSLGEAGANVLTF.

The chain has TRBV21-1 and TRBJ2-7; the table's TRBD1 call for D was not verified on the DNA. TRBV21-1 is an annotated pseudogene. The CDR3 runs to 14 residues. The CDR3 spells CASSKTAQGSEQYF. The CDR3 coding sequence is TGTGCCAGCAGCAAAACGGCGCAGGGGAGCGAGCAGTACTTC.

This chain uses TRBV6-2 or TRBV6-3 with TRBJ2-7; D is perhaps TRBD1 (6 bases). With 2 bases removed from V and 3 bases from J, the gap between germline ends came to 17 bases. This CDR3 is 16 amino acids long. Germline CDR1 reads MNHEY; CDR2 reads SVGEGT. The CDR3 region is CASSYLVGRTDYEQYF. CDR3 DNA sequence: TGTGCCAGCAGTTACCTCGTTGGCAGGACAGACTACGAGCAGTACTTC.

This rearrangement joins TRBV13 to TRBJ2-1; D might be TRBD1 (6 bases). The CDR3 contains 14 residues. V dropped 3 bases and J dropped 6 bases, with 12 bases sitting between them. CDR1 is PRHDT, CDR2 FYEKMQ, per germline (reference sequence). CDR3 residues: CASSFSGATNEQFF. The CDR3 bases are TGTGCCAGCAGCTTCTCAGGGGCGACCAATGAGCAGTTCTTC.

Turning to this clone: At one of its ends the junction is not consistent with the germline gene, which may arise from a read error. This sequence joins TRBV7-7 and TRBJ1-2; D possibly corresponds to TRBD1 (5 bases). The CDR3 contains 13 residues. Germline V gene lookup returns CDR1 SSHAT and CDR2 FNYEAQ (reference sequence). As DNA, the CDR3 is TGTGCTAGCAGCCCCTTGGGGGGGTTTGGCTACACCTTC. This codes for CASSPLGGFGYTF. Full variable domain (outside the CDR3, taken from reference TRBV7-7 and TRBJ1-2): GAGVSQSPRYKVTKRGQDVTLRCDPISSHATLYWYQQALGQGPEFLTYFNYEAQPDKSGLPSDRFSAERPEGSISTLTIQRTEQRDSAMYRCASSPLGGFGYTFGSGTRLTVV.

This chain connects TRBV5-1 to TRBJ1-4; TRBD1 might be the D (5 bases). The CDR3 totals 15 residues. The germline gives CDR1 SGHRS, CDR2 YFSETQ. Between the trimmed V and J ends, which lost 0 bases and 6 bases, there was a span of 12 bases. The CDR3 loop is CASSLGAGLDEKLFF. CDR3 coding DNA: TGCGCCAGCAGCTTGGGGGCAGGGTTGGATGAAAAACTGTTTTTT.

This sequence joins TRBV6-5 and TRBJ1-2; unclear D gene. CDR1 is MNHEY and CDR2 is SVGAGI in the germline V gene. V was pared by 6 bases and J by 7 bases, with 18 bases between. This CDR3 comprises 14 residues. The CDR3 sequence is CASSLFMEARGYTF. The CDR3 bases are TGTGCCAGCAGCCTCTTCATGGAGGCTCGTGGCTACACCTTC.

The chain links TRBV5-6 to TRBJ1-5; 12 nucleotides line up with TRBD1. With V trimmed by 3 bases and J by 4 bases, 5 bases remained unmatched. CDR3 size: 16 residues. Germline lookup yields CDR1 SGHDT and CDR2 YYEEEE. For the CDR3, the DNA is TGTGCCAGCAGCTGGGGACAGGGGGCGGCTAATCAGCCCCAGCATTTT. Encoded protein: CASSWGQGAANQPQHF.

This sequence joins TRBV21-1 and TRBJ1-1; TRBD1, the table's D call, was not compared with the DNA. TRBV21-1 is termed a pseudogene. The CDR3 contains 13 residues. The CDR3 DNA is TGTGCCAGCAGCAGACAGAGGTTAGGAGAAGCTTTCTTT. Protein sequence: CASSRQRLGEAFF.

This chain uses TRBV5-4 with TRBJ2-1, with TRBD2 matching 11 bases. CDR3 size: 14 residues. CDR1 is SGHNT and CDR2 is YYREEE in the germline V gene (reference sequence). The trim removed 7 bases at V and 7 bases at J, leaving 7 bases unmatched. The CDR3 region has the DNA TGTGCCAGCTCTAGCGGGGGGCCTACGAATGAGCAGTTCTTC. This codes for CASSSGGPTNEQFF.

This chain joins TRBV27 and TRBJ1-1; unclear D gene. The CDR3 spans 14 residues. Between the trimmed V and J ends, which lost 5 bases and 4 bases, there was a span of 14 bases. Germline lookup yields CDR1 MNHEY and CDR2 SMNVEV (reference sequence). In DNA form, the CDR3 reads TGTGCCAGCAGTCCGAGGGTTGCGGGCACTGAAGCTTTCTTT. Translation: CASSPRVAGTEAFF.

The CDR3 reads CSVEDPSGYGYTF. Written as DNA, the CDR3 is TGCAGCGTTGAAGACCCTTCGGGCTATGGCTACACCTTC. The chain recombines TRBV29-1 with TRBJ1-2; D unresolved. Germline CDR1 reads SQVTM; CDR2 reads ANQGSEA. The CDR3 totals 13 residues. V lost 0 bases to trimming and J lost 4 bases, with 9 bases between them. The whole variable domain, remainder taken from reference TRBV29-1 and TRBJ1-2, is SAVISQKPSRDICQRGTSLTIQCQVDSQVTMMFWYRQQPGQSLTLIATANQGSEATYESGFVIDKFPISRPNLTFSTLTVSNMSPEDSSIYLCSVEDPSGYGYTFGSGTRLTVV.

The CDR3 region is CASSIDRGYEQYF. The DNA for the CDR3 is TGTGCCAGTAGTATTGACAGGGGGTACGAGCAGTACTTC. The chain joins TRBV19 to TRBJ2-7; 9 bases align to TRBD1. CDR3 length equals 13 residues. The germline V gene encodes CDR1 LNHDA and CDR2 SQIVND (reference sequence). Trimming cost V 3 bases and J 4 bases; bases outside gene matches: 1. Combining the CDR3 with reference TRBV19 and TRBJ2-7 gives the whole variable domain DGGITQSPKYLFRKEGQNVTLSCEQNLNHDAMYWYRQDPGQGLRLIYYSQIVNDFQKGDIAEGYSVSREKKESFPLTVTSAQKNPTAFYLCASSIDRGYEQYFGPGTRLTVT.

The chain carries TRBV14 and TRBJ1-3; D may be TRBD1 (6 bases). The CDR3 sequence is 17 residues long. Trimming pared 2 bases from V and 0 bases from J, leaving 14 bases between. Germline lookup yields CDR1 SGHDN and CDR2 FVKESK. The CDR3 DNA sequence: TGTGCCAGCAGCCAAAGAGGGGGTCGATTCTCTGGAAACACCATATATTTT. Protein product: CASSQRGGRFSGNTIYF.

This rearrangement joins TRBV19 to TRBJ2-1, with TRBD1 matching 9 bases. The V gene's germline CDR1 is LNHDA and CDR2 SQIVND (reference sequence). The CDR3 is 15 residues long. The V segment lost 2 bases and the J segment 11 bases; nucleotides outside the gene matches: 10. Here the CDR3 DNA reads TGTGCCAGTAGTATAAACTCGGGGACAGGGAAGAAGCAGTTCTTC. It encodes CASSINSGTGKKQFF.

The CDR3 sequence: CASSGTRGNTIYF. The CDR3, as DNA: TGTGCCAGCAGCGGCACTAGGGGAAACACCATATATTTT. This rearrangement joins TRBV9 to TRBJ1-3; no clear D gene. The V gene lost 3 bases and the J gene lost 4 bases, with 8 bases spanning the gap. Per the germline V gene, CDR1 is SGDLS and CDR2 is YYNGEE. The CDR3 has 13 residues. Full variable domain (rest looked up from reference TRBV9 and TRBJ1-3): DSGVTQTPKHLITATGQRVTLRCSPRSGDLSVYWYQQSLDQGLQFLIQYYNGEERAKGNILERFSAQQFPDLHSELNLSSLELGDSALYFCASSGTRGNTIYFGEGSWLTVV.

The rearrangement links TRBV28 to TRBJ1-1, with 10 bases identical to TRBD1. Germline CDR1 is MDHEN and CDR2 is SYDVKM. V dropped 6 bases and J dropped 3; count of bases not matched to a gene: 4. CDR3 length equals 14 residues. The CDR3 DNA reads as TGTGCCAGCAGCCGGGGACAGGGGTACACTGAAGCTTTCTTT. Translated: CASSRGQGYTEAFF.

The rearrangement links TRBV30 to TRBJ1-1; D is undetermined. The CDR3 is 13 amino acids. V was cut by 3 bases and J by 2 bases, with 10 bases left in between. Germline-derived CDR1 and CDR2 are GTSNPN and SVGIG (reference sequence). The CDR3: CAWRQRLNTEAFF. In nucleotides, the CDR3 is TGTGCCTGGAGACAGCGGTTAAACACTGAAGCTTTCTTT.

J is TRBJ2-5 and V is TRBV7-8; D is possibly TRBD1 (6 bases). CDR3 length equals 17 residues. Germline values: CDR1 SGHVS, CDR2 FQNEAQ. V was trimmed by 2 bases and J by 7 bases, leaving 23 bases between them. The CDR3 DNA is TGTGCCAGCAGCTTAAGTGGTGTCGGGACAACGGGTGGGACCCAGTACTTC. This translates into CASSLSGVGTTGGTQYF. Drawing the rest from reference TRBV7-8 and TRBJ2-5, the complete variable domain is GAGVSQSPRYKVAKRGQDVALRCDPISGHVSLFWYQQALGQGPEFLTYFQNEAQLDKSGLPSDRFFAERPEGSVSTLKIQRTQQEDSAVYLCASSLSGVGTTGGTQYFGPGTRLLVL.

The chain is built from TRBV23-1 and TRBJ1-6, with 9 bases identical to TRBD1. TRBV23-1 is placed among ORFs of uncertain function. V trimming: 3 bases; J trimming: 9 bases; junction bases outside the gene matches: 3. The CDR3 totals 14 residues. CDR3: CASSHTGGFSPLHF. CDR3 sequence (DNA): TGCGCCAGCAGTCATACAGGGGGCTTTTCACCCCTCCACTTT.

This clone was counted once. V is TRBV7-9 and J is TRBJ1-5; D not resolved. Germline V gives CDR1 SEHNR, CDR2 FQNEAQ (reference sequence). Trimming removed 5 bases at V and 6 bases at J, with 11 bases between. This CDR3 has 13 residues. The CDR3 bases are TGTGCCAGCAGCCCGGAGGGCGGTCAGCCCCAGCATTTT. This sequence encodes CASSPEGGQPQHF.

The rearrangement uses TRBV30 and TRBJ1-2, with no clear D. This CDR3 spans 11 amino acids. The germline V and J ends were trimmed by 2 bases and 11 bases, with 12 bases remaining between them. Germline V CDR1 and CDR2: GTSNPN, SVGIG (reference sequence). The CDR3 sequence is CAWSPLLFYTF. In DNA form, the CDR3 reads TGTGCCTGGAGTCCCCTTTTATTTTACACCTTC.

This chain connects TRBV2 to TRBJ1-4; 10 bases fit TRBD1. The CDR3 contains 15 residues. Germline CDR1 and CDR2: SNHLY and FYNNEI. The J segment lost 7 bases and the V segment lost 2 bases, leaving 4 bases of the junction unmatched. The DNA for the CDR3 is TGTGCCAGCAGTGAATTGACAGGGGGCGGTGAAAAACTGTTTTTT. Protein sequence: CASSELTGGGEKLFF. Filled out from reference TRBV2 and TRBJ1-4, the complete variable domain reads EPEVTQTPSHQVTQMGQEVILRCVPISNHLYFYWYRQILGQKVEFLVSFYNNEISEKSEIFDDQFSVERPDGSNFTLKIRSTKLEDSAMYFCASSELTGGGEKLFFGSGTQLSVL.

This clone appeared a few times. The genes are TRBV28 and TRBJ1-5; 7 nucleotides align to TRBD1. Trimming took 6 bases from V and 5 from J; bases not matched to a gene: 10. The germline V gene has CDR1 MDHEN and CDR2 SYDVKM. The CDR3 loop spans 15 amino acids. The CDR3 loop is CASSSPDRAYQPQHF. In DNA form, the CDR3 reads TGTGCCAGCAGCTCCCCCGACAGGGCGTATCAGCCCCAGCATTTT.

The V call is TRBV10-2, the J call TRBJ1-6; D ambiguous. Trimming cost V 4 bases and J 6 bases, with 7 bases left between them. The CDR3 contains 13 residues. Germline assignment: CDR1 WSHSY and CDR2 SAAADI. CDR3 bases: TGCGCCAGCAGTGTGGTCGGTAATTCACCCCTCCACTTT. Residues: CASSVVGNSPLHF.

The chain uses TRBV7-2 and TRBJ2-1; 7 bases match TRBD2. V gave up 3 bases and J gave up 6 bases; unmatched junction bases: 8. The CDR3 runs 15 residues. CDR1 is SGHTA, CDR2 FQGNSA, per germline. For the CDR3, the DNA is TGTGCCAGCAGCTTGGGGGGGAGCGGGGTCAATGAGCAGTTCTTC. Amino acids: CASSLGGSGVNEQFF. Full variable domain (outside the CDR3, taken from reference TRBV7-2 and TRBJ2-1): GAGVSQSPSNKVTEKGKDVELRCDPISGHTALYWYRQSLGQGLEFLIYFQGNSAPDKSGLPSDRFSAERTGGSVSTLTIQRTQQEDSAVYLCASSLGGSGVNEQFFGPGTRLTVL.